This is a list of T cell receptor beta chains from one sample in a study of OX40 agonist ivuxolimab in advanced cancers. Only in-frame clones appear in the TCRdb table, and some are missing; sequencing was by immunoSEQ multiplex PCR. The sample has around 56,000 clones; approximately 91% are singletons. This specimen was CD4+ or CD8+ T cells sorted from blood, taken in a trial of the OX40 agonist ivuxolimab. These receptors were obtained from an adult with an advanced solid tumor such as melanoma, head and neck, liver or kidney cancer. CDR3s include the opening cysteine and the closing phenylalanine or tryptophan. A row's size may be missing; if present it is once, few, many or a size class.

J gene	clone size	V gene	CDR3 protein
TRBJ2-1	.	TRBV7-2	CASSPRREDEQFF
TRBJ2-7	.	TRBV10-2	CASKEDKPYEQYF
TRBJ2-1	.	TRBV19	CASSMTGNEQFF
TRBJ1-4	.	TRBV10-3	CAISDHSGTNEKLFF
TRBJ1-2	once	TRBV6-5	CASPGHVGYTF
TRBJ1-1	few	TRBV28	CASSRREDGNTEAFF
TRBJ1-1	.	TRBV5-6	CASSIGPEAFF
TRBJ2-5	.	TRBV5-1	CASSLVVGETQYF
TRBJ1-3	.	TRBV6-5	CASSAGWDTIYF
TRBJ2-7	.	TRBV18	CASLADSTYEQYF
TRBJ1-5	.	TRBV27	CASSLLGPNQPQHF
TRBJ2-1	.	TRBV29-1	CSVRAGTGDSEQFF
TRBJ2-7	.	TRBV30	CAWSTGLNYEQYF
TRBJ1-5	once	TRBV5-6	CASSLGQGAQPQHF
TRBJ1-1	few	TRBV6-4	CASSDSGGEAFF
TRBJ2-1	.	TRBV5-1	CASSSDPSSYNEQFF
TRBJ1-2	.	TRBV13	CASSLGTDYGYTF
TRBJ2-3	.	TRBV7-8	CASSLLAWLKQDTQYF
TRBJ1-1	.	TRBV10-2	CASTGWDTEAFF
TRBJ2-1	once	TRBV9	CASSAISTGGGNEQFF
TRBJ2-7	.	TRBV5-1	CASSTSGTGDEQYF
TRBJ2-7	once	TRBV19	CASSVGASYEQYF
TRBJ1-1	.	TRBV16	CASSQSEGAGTEAFF
TRBJ2-5	once	TRBV11-3	CASSLLVGGLTETQYF
TRBJ2-1	.	TRBV29-1	CSVAGTGGNEQFF
TRBJ2-7	.	TRBV7-2	CASSLVGEREDREQYF
TRBJ1-1	.	TRBV11-2	CASSRRDRGGTEAFF
TRBJ1-1	once	TRBV15	CATSRPGQEAFF
TRBJ2-1	.	TRBV27	CASSLTPGERYNEQFF
TRBJ2-2	.	TRBV29-1	CSVKGAGGELFF
TRBJ1-5	.	TRBV6-1	CASSESPGISNQPQHF
TRBJ1-2	once	TRBV28	CASSLGPIVYGYTF
TRBJ1-1	once	TRBV27	CASSLTWNTEAFF
TRBJ1-2	medium-sized	TRBV6-1	CASEARGIYGYTF
TRBJ1-1	.	TRBV11-2	CASSWTYPGTEAFF
TRBJ2-7	once	TRBV5-6	CASSLGTGIYEQYF
TRBJ1-5	.	TRBV10-3	CATKTGDSNQPQHF
TRBJ1-1	.	TRBV6-5	CASSYSAGFSPEAFF
TRBJ1-5	.	TRBV28	CASSFPDIDRSWNQPQHF
TRBJ2-1	.	TRBV6-5	CASSYQGDNEQFF
TRBJ2-5	.	TRBV13	CASSLAGEFQETQYF
TRBJ2-1	.	TRBV7-9	CASSSWGLAGGPGTNEQFF
TRBJ2-5	.	TRBV7-9	CASSLDTDQETQYF
TRBJ1-1	.	TRBV5-1	CASSLGVYNTEAFF
TRBJ1-1	.	TRBV19	CASSFTLNTEAFF
TRBJ1-3	.	TRBV30	CAWGGQNSGNTIYF
TRBJ1-1	.	TRBV5-1	CASSSSGGSTEAFF
TRBJ2-5	.	TRBV5-5	CASSSTQETQYF
TRBJ2-2	.	TRBV6-1	CASSIGGYTGELFF